This T cell receptor (beta chain) was recovered during a study of T cells in localized non-small cell lung cancer. The study, taken as a whole, reports: Researchers found a median 57 of the top 100 tumor clones in adjacent lung. Among blood samples, higher T cell density accompanied longer overall survival. It remains possible that heterogeneity exists, since only one tumor region was sequenced.

CDR3 length: 18 residues. The germline gives CDR1 LNHDA, CDR2 SQIVND (reference sequence). V lost 6 bases and J lost 0; bases outside the gene matches: 8. Points on this clone: Its antigen is currently unknown.

Measured with immunoSEQ multiplex PCR; TCRdb has only the in-frame clones, and not every one. The data contain just under 30,000 clones, 70% to 90% of them singletons. The gene calls are TRBV19 and TRBJ2-6, with 10 bases that match TRBD1. This receptor was taken from a woman aged 35-70 years with stage I lung adenocarcinoma. Here the sequenced sample was peripheral blood, taken before any cancer treatment. The chain's CDR3 is CASSRGDRGSSGANVLTF. CDR3 DNA sequence: TGTGCCAGTAGCAGGGGGGACAGGGGAAGCTCTGGGGCCAACGTCCTGACTTTC.